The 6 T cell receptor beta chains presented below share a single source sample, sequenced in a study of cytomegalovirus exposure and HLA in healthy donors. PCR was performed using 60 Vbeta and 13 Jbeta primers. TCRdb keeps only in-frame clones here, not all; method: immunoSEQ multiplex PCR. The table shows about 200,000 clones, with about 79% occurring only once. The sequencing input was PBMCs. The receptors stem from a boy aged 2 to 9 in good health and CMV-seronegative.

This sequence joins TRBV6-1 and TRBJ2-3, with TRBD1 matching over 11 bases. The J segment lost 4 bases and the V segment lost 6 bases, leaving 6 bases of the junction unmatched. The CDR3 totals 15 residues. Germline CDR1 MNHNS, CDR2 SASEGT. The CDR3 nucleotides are TGTGCCAGCAGGGATCCGGGACAGGGGGCAGATACGCAGTATTTT. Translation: CASRDPGQGADTQYF.

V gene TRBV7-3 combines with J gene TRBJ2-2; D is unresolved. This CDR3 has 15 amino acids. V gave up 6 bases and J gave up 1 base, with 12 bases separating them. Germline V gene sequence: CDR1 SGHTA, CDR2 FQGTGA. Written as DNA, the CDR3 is TGTGCCAGCAGTTTATTTGGGCAGAACACCGGGGAGCTGTTTTTT. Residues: CASSLFGQNTGELFF.

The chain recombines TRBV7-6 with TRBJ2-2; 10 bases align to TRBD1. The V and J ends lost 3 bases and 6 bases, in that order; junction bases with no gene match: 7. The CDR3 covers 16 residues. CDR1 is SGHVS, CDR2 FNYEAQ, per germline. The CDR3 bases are TGTGCCAGCAGCTTTGCCGGGACAGGGGACCCCGGGGAGCTGTTTTTT. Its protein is CASSFAGTGDPGELFF. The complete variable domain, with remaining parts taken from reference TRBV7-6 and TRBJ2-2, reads GAGVSQSPRYKVTKRGQDVALRCDPISGHVSLYWYRQALGQGPEFLTYFNYEAQQDKSGLPNDRFSAERPEGSISTLTIQRTEQRDSAMYRCASSFAGTGDPGELFFGEGSRLTVL.

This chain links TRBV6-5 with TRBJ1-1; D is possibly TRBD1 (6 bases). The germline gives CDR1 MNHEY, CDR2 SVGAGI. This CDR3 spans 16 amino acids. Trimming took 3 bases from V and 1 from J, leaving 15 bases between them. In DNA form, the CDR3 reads TGTGCCAGCAGTTATGCGGGTTCAGGGGCGAACACTGAAGCTTTCTTT. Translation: CASSYAGSGANTEAFF.

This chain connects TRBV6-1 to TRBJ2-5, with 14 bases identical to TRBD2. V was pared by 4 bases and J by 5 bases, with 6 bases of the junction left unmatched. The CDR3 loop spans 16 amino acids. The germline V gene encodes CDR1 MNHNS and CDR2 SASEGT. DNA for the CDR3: TGTGCCAGCAGTGGAATGACTAGCGGGGGGGCTGAGACCCAGTACTTC. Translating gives CASSGMTSGGAETQYF.

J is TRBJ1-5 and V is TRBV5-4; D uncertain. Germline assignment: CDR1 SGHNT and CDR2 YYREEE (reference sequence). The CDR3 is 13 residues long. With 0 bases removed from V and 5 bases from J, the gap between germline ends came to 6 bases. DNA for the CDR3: TGTGCCAGCAGCTTGGAGCAAGATCAGCCCCAGCATTTT. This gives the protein CASSLEQDQPQHF.